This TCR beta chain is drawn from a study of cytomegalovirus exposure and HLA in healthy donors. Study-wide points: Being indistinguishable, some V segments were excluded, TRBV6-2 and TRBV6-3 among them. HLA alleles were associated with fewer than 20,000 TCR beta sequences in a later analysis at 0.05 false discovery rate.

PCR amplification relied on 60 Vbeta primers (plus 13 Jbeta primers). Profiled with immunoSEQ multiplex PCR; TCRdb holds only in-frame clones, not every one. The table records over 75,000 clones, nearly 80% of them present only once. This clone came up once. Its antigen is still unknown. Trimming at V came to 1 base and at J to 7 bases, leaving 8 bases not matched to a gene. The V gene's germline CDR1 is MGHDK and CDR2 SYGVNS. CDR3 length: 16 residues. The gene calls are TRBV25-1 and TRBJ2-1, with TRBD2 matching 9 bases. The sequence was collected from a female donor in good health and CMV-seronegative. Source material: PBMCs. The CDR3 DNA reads TGTGCCAGCAGTGAATTGAATAGCGGGAGTAATAATGAGCAGTTCTTC. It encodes CASSELNSGSNNEQFF.